Sequencing of this TCR beta chain was carried out in a study of technical replicates of blood from a few donors. Trimming took 6 bases from V and 12 from J, leaving 11 bases between them. The CDR3 covers 11 residues. Germline values: CDR1 LNHDA, CDR2 SQIVND (reference sequence). Clones were sequenced by immunoSEQ multiplex PCR, and TCRdb holds only the in-frame ones, with some missing. The profile shows approximately 49,000 clones, 90% to 95% of them singletons. The sequencing input was PBMCs. The receptor's source is a human donor in good health. Some clones in this sample may be carry-over from other donors' samples. This chain joins TRBV19 and TRBJ1-4, with D unresolved. The CDR3 here is CASRFEGELFF. The CDR3 bases are TGTGCCAGTAGGTTCGAAGGAGAACTGTTTTTT. Using reference TRBV19 and TRBJ1-4 for the parts outside the CDR3, the full variable domain is DGGITQSPKYLFRKEGQNVTLSCEQNLNHDAMYWYRQDPGQGLRLIYYSQIVNDFQKGDIAEGYSVSREKKESFPLTVTSAQKNPTAFYLCASRFEGELFFGSGTQLSVL.